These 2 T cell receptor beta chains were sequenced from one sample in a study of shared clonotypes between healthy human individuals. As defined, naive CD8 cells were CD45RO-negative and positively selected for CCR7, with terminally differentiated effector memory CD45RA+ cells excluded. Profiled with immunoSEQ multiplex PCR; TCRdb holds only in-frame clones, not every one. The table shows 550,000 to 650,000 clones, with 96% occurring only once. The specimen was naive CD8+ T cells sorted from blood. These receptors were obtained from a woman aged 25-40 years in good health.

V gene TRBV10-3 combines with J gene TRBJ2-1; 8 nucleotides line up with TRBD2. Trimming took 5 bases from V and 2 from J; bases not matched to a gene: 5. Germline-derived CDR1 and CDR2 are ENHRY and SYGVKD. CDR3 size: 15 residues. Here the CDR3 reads CAISSSGSTYNEQFF. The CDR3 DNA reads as TGTGCCATCAGTTCCAGCGGGAGCACCTACAATGAGCAGTTCTTC.

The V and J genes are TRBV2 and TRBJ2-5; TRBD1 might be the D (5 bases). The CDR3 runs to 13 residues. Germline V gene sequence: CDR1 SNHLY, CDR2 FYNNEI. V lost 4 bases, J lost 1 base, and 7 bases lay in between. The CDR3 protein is CASSGTFQETQYF. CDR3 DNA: TGTGCCAGCAGTGGGACATTCCAAGAGACCCAGTACTTC.